This T cell receptor (beta chain) was identified in a study of shared clonotypes between healthy human individuals. The overall study: The people who gave samples were two women and a few men aged 18 to 49.

Germline V gives CDR1 MNHEY, CDR2 SMNVEV (reference sequence). The CDR3 runs to 15 residues. The V gene end was trimmed by 5 bases and the J gene end by 5 bases; junction bases not matched to a gene: 8. Measured with immunoSEQ multiplex PCR; TCRdb has only the in-frame clones, and not every one. The table has about 640,000 clones, 72% seen once. Investigators divided CD4+ cells into CD45RA+ naive and CD45RA-negative memory subsets. The source material was memory CD4+ T cells sorted from blood. The subset denotes: CD45RA-negative fraction. This receptor was obtained from a woman aged 30 to 39 in good health. The chain couples TRBV27 to TRBJ2-3; the match to TRBD2 covers 9 bases. The CDR3 coding sequence is TGTGCCAGCAGTCCAGGGACTAGCTGGCGAGATACGCAGTATTTT. Translated: CASSPGTSWRDTQYF.